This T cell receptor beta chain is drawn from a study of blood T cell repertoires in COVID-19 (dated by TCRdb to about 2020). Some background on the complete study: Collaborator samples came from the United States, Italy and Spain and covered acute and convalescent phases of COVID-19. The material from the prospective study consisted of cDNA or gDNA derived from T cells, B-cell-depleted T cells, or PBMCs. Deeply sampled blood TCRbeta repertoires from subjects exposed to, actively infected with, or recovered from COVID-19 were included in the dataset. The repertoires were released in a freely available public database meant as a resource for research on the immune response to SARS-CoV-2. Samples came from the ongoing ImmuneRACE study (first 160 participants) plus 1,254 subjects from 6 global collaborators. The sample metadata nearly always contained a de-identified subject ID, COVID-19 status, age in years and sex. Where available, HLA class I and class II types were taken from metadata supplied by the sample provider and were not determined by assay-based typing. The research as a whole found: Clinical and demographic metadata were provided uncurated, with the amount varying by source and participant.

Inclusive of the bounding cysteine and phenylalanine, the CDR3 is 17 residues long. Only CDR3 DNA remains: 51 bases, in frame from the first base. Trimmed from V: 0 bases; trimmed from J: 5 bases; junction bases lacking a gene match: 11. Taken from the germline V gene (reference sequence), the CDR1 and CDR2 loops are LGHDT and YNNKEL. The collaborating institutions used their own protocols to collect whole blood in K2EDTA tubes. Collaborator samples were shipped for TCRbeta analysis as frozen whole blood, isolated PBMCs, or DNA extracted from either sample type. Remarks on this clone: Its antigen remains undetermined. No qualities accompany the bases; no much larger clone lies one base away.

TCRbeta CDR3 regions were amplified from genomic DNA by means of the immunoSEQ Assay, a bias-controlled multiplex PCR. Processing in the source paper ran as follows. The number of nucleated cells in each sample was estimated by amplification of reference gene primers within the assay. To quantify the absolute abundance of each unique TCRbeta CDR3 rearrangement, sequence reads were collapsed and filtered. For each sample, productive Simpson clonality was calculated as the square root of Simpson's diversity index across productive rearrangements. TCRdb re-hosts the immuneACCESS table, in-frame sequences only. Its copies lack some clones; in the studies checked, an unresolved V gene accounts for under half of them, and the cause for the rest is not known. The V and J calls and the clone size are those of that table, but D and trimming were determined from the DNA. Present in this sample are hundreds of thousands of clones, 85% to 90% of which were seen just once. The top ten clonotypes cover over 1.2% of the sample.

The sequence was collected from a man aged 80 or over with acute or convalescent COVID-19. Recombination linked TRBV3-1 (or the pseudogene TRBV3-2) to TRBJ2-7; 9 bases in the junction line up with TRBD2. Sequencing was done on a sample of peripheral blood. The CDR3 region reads CASSQDSATSGRNEQYF. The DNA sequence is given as TGTGCCAGCAGCCAAGATTCGGCGACTAGCGGAAGGAACGAGCAGTACTTC.